This T cell receptor beta chain derives from a study of somatic mutations in cytotoxic T cells in rheumatoid arthritis. Across the whole study: Patients gave 30 ml EDTA peripheral blood immediately after diagnosis, prior to starting treatment.

Study results and caveats: More than 20% of CD8+ cells belonged to the largest clone in 8 of 65 patients.

Comments on this clone: The antigen is unknown.

TCRdb's copy holds only in-frame clones and misses some; the assay was immunoSEQ multiplex PCR. The data hold just over 30,000 clones, with 75% to 90% observed a single time. Germline-derived CDR1 and CDR2 are WNHNN and SYGVQD (reference sequence). The CDR3 is made up of 14 amino acids. V gave up 10 bases and J gave up 1 base; unmatched junction bases: 4. This TCR was recovered from an adult with rheumatoid arthritis. The sequencing input was CD8+ T cells sorted from blood. This rearrangement joins TRBV10-1 to TRBJ2-5; 12 bases are shared with TRBD2. The DNA of the CDR3 is TGCGCCAAAACTAGCGGGAGGACCCAAGAGACCCAGTACTTC. This translates into CAKTSGRTQETQYF.